A single sample gave rise to the 19 T cell receptor beta chains below, sequenced in a study of T cell responses to AZD1222 COVID-19 vaccine. Data came from immunoSEQ multiplex PCR; TCRdb stores just in-frame clones and leaves some out. The sample records around 84,000 clones, about 90% being singletons. The specimen comprised peripheral blood, sampled on day 0 of AZD1222 vaccination. All receptors come from an adult in good health.

The rearrangement links TRBV9 to TRBJ2-1; 10 bases agree with TRBD2. The CDR3 is 17 amino acids. With 2 bases clipped from V and 4 bases from J, the junction kept 9 bases outside the gene matches. Germline V gene sequence: CDR1 SGDLS, CDR2 YYNGEE. The CDR3: CASSVGLAGAEYNEQFF. The CDR3 bases are TGTGCCAGCAGCGTGGGGCTAGCGGGAGCTGAATACAATGAGCAGTTCTTC.

This chain links TRBV27 with TRBJ1-5, with D tentatively TRBD1 (6 bases). This CDR3 has 14 amino acids. CDR1 MNHEY and CDR2 SMNVEV come from the germline V gene (reference sequence). Trimming took off 3 bases at V and 5 bases at J, with 11 bases between the two ends. DNA of the CDR3: TGTGCCAGCAGTTTGGGCAACAGGGATCAGCCCCAGCATTTT. Translating it yields CASSLGNRDQPQHF.

This sequence joins TRBV29-1 and TRBJ1-1, with unresolved D. CDR1 and CDR2 (germline): SQVTM, ANQGSEA. Trimming removed 5 bases at V and 4 bases at J, with 11 bases between. The CDR3 is 12 amino acids. CDR3 in DNA: TGCAGCGTTATCTTCGCCAGCACTGAAGCTTTCTTT. Encoded protein: CSVIFASTEAFF.

V gene TRBV10-3 combines with J gene TRBJ2-1, with 13 bases identical to TRBD2. Per the germline V gene, CDR1 is ENHRY and CDR2 is SYGVKD. This CDR3 region has 13 residues. V gave up 10 bases and J gave up 8 bases; unmatched junction bases: 5. The DNA of the CDR3 is TGTGCCACCGGGACTAGCGGGATCTATGAGCAGTTCTTC. Translating it yields CATGTSGIYEQFF.

This clone was recorded only once. The chain carries TRBV19 and TRBJ1-1, with 10 nucleotides matching TRBD1. The CDR3 runs to 16 residues. Germline V lookup: CDR1 LNHDA, CDR2 SQIVND (reference sequence). V gave up 5 bases and J gave up 2 bases; unmatched junction bases: 8. Here the CDR3 DNA reads TGTGCCAGTAGTTCAGAGGGGACAGGGGCCAACACTGAAGCTTTCTTT. Its protein product is CASSSEGTGANTEAFF.

V gene TRBV12-3 or TRBV12-4 combines with J gene TRBJ1-2; D not certain. Trimming pared 1 base from V and 8 bases from J, leaving 8 bases between. The CDR3 loop spans 12 amino acids. CDR3 coding DNA: TGTGCCAGCAGTTTAGGTGGATCCGGCTACACCTTC. It specifies CASSLGGSGYTF.

The genes are TRBV6-5 and TRBJ1-2; D gene unclear. Looked up from germline, CDR1 is MNHEY and CDR2 is SVGAGI. The CDR3 sequence is 13 residues long. Deletions cut 7 bases from V and 7 bases from J, with 16 bases between. The CDR3 protein is CASIGPSRSGYTF. Written as DNA, the CDR3 is TGTGCCAGCATAGGACCGAGCCGGTCTGGCTACACCTTC.

The rearrangement uses TRBV2 and TRBJ2-2; 10 bases map to TRBD1. Germline CDR1 is SNHLY and CDR2 is FYNNEI. V gave up 6 bases and J gave up 5 bases; unmatched junction bases: 6. This CDR3 spans 15 amino acids. This CDR3 reads CASRTRTGGTGELFF. CDR3 sequence (DNA): TGTGCCAGCAGGACCAGGACAGGGGGAACCGGGGAGCTGTTTTTT.

V usage is TRBV30 and J usage is TRBJ2-5; the match to TRBD2 covers 8 bases. This CDR3 has 16 amino acids. The ends lost 3 bases at V and 4 bases at J; junction bases unmatched: 13. From germline, CDR1 is GTSNPN and CDR2 SVGIG (reference sequence). The CDR3 DNA reads TGTGCCTGGAGCGCCGGCCTTAGCGGGACGGGAGAGACCCAGTACTTC. It translates to CAWSAGLSGTGETQYF.

The chain is built from TRBV5-4 and TRBJ2-7; D ambiguous. The CDR3 is made up of 14 amino acids. Trimming cost V 1 base and J 2 bases, with 10 bases left between them. Germline values: CDR1 SGHNT, CDR2 YYREEE (reference sequence). CDR3 in amino acids: CASSLIGSPYEQYF. The DNA for the CDR3 is TGTGCCAGCAGCTTGATCGGGTCCCCCTACGAGCAGTACTTC.

V and J are TRBV6-6 and TRBJ1-1; no reliable D call. CDR3 length: 13 amino acids. CDR1 is MNHNY, CDR2 SVGAGI, per germline (reference sequence). V lost 10 bases to trimming and J lost 8 bases, with 20 bases between them. The DNA for the CDR3 is TGTGCCAACTCTATGGATACGGCGGGAGAAGCTTTCTTT. Translating gives CANSMDTAGEAFF.

The gene calls are TRBV28 and TRBJ2-7, with 10 bases aligning to TRBD2. Trimming at V came to 8 bases and at J to 6 bases, leaving 16 bases not matched to a gene. This CDR3 spans 16 amino acids. The germline CDR1 and CDR2 sequences are MDHEN and SYDVKM. As DNA, the CDR3 is TGTGCCAGCTTCGGGACTAGCGCAACTAAGCAGTCCGAGCAGTACTTC. Translating it yields CASFGTSATKQSEQYF.

The chain is built from TRBV7-6 and TRBJ2-7; D may be TRBD1 or TRBD2 (6 bases each). The germline gives CDR1 SGHVS, CDR2 FNYEAQ. The ends were cut back, 6 bases at V and 4 bases at J, with 22 bases in the middle. The length of the CDR3 is 16 residues. The CDR3 loop is CASSSKGGFPTYEQYF. In DNA form, the CDR3 reads TGTGCCAGCAGTTCAAAGGGGGGCTTCCCTACGTACGAGCAGTACTTC.

The V call is TRBV19, the J call TRBJ1-5; D unresolved. Looked up from germline, CDR1 is LNHDA and CDR2 is SQIVND (reference sequence). V was shortened by 1 base and J by 1 base, with 11 bases between the two germline ends. This CDR3 comprises 16 residues. CDR3 coding DNA: TGTGCCAGTAGTATAGCGGTCTTCGGGAGCAATCAGCCCCAGCATTTT. Translating gives CASSIAVFGSNQPQHF.

The chain employs TRBV7-3 and TRBJ1-1; D is undetermined. Germline V gene sequence: CDR1 SGHTA, CDR2 FQGTGA. The CDR3 sequence is 14 residues long. V was clipped by 5 bases and J by 0 bases, with 10 bases between them. For the CDR3, the DNA is TGTGCCAGCAGCCAGACCGGGATGAACACTGAAGCTTTCTTT. It translates to CASSQTGMNTEAFF.

The chain carries TRBV12-5 and TRBJ2-7, with D possibly called TRBD1 or TRBD2 (6 bases each). The germline gives CDR1 LGHNT, CDR2 FRNRAP. Trimming left V 6 bases short and J 1 base short, with 16 bases between. The CDR3 is 15 amino acids. Written as DNA, the CDR3 is TGTGCTAGTGGGGGGGGCCGTGGATCTTCCTACGAGCAGTACTTC. Its protein product is CASGGGRGSSYEQYF.

The chain is built from TRBV6-6 and TRBJ2-2; D is unresolved. Trimming shortened V by 5 bases and J by 11 bases, and 12 bases separated the two germline ends. In germline, CDR1 is MNHNY, CDR2 SVGAGI (reference sequence). The CDR3 contains 12 residues. The CDR3 DNA is TGTGCCAGCAGTAAAGATCCCAAAGAGCTGTTTTTT. This codes for CASSKDPKELFF.

The CDR3, as DNA: TGTGCCAGCAGCTCATTGGGGGGGGGCGGCACTGAAGCTTTCTTT. Translating it yields CASSSLGGGGTEAFF. The chain employs TRBV11-2 and TRBJ1-1, with D tentatively TRBD1 (6 bases). The germline CDR1 and CDR2 sequences are SGHAT and FQNNGV. The ends were cut back, 4 bases at V and 4 bases at J, with 16 bases in the middle. CDR3 length: 15 residues. Based on the CDR3 plus reference TRBV11-2 and TRBJ1-1, the full variable domain is EAGVAQSPRYKIIEKRQSVAFWCNPISGHATLYWYQQILGQGPKLLIQFQNNGVVDDSQLPKDRFSAERLKGVDSTLKIQPAKLEDSAVYLCASSSLGGGGTEAFFGQGTRLTVV.

The rearrangement joins TRBV14 to TRBJ1-6, with a possible D match to TRBD1 (6 bases). The CDR3 sequence is 15 residues long. Germline V CDR1 and CDR2: SGHDN, FVKESK. V was pared by 1 base and J by 9 bases, with 13 bases between. The CDR3 reads CASSQVGQGISPLHF. In DNA, the CDR3 is TGTGCCAGCAGCCAAGTTGGGCAGGGGATTTCACCCCTCCACTTT.